Following are 4 T cell receptor beta chains from one sample sequenced in a study of cytomegalovirus exposure and HLA in healthy donors. In the PCR, 60 Vbeta and 13 Jbeta primers were used. Here immunoSEQ multiplex PCR was the method, and the copy in TCRdb shows in-frame clones only, minus some. The table records about 140,000 clones, 68% of them present only once. The source material was PBMCs. The receptors derive from a man aged 30 to 39 in good health and CMV-seropositive.

This clone was observed a handful of times. Different DNA sequences within this sample yield the same CDR3. The chain recombines TRBV27 with TRBJ2-1, with TRBD2 identical over 9 bases. Germline V lookup: CDR1 MNHEY, CDR2 SMNVEV (reference sequence). The CDR3 runs to 15 residues. With V trimmed by 2 bases and J by 5 bases, 4 bases remained unmatched. DNA of the CDR3: TGTGCCAGCAGTTTAGGACTAGCGCGTAACAATGAGCAGTTCTTC. It codes for CASSLGLARNNEQFF.

This clone was found a few times. This chain joins TRBV6-6 and TRBJ1-1; D is unclear. From germline, CDR1 is MNHNY and CDR2 SVGAGI (reference sequence). There are 12 residues in the CDR3. V lost 6 bases and J 1 base, leaving 6 bases between the germline ends. CDR3 coding DNA: TGTGCCAGCAGCCGACAGAACACTGAAGCTTTCTTT. It yields the protein CASSRQNTEAFF.

The V call is TRBV28, the J call TRBJ2-3; TRBD1 matches at 7 bases. The CDR3 spans 14 residues. V was clipped by 8 bases and J by 2 bases; unmatched bases: 7. Germline V gene data show CDR1 as MDHEN and CDR2 as SYDVKM. Here the CDR3 reads CASGHDRDTDTQYF. The CDR3, as DNA: TGTGCCAGCGGCCACGACAGGGACACAGATACGCAGTATTTT.

There are a few counts of this clone. The rearrangement uses TRBV5-1 and TRBJ2-7, with D possibly being TRBD2 (5 bases). V was pared by 7 bases and J by 6 bases, with 20 bases between. Germline lookup yields CDR1 SGHRS and CDR2 YFSETQ. The CDR3 has 14 amino acids. The CDR3 coding sequence is TGCGCCAGCTCCACGTCGGGCAGCGGTGGCGAGCAGTACTTC. The encoded protein is CASSTSGSGGEQYF. Filled out from reference TRBV5-1 and TRBJ2-7, the complete variable domain reads KAGVTQTPRYLIKTRGQQVTLSCSPISGHRSVSWYQQTPGQGLQFLFEYFSETQRNKGNFPGRFSGRQFSNSRSEMNVSTLELGDSALYLCASSTSGSGGEQYFGPGTRLTVT.